This TCR beta chain was documented in a study of vaccination and CD4 T cells after COVID-19. On the study more broadly: The convalescent population consisted of six males and four females, two of whom were of Hispanic ethnicity. Study-level points and caveats: Convalescent patients showed a median 86.3% of reactive clones that were seen only post-vaccination. Rising from about 20 to 38, the median of SARS-CoV-2-reactive clonotypes did not change significantly. Analysis covered relatively few convalescent patients and lacked any early post-infection timepoints.

In TCRdb, the PCR reads were re-called with MiXCR into one record per CDR3 protein. The sample lists about 15,000 distinct CDR3 sequences, 66% seen once, with 1% to 1.3% in the top ten. For this clonotype: Its target is not known.

The germline V gene encodes CDR1 SGDLS and CDR2 YYNGEE. CDR3 length: 14 amino acids. The V gene lost 4 bases and the J gene lost 8 bases, with 17 bases spanning the gap. The gene calls are TRBV9 and TRBJ2-3, with D possibly being TRBD2 (6 bases). The TCR comes from a human donor who had recovered from COVID-19. Specimen: CD4+ T cells from blood, collected after SARS-CoV-2 vaccination. CDR3 coding DNA: TGTGCCAGCAGCTCCGGGACTGTTTTTGGTACGCAGTATTTT. Protein sequence: CASSSGTVFGTQYF.